The 28 T cell receptor beta chains given below trace back to one sample, sequenced in a study of memory CD4+ T cells and cytomegalovirus serostatus. Here immunoSEQ multiplex PCR was the method, and the copy in TCRdb shows in-frame clones only, minus some. The data contain tens of thousands of clones, roughly 85% of them singletons. Single viable CD3+CD4+CD8-CD45RO+ cells were sorted as the memory CD4+ T cells. The specimen sequenced was memory CD4+ T cells from blood. These receptors were obtained from an adult in good health and CMV-seropositive.

The chain couples TRBV6-1 to TRBJ1-5; D is unclear. Per germline, CDR1 MNHNS and CDR2 SASEGT. Trimming stripped 6 bases from V and 0 bases from J, with 12 bases between. The length of the CDR3 is 15 residues. The CDR3 DNA sequence: TGTGCCAGCAGGGCACTCTCTTATAGCAATCAGCCCCAGCATTTT. Its translation: CASRALSYSNQPQHF.

This chain connects TRBV29-1 to TRBJ1-1, with D possibly being TRBD1 (5 bases). This CDR3 is built from 12 residues. CDR1 and CDR2 from the germline V gene are SQVTM and ANQGSEA. V dropped 1 base and J dropped 7 bases, with 10 bases sitting between them. The CDR3: CSVEVGTVEAFF. The CDR3 bases are TGCAGCGTTGAAGTAGGGACGGTTGAAGCTTTCTTT.

The chain couples TRBV4-2 to TRBJ2-4; D gene unclear. The CDR3 runs to 14 residues. Per germline, CDR1 LGHNA and CDR2 YNFKEQ. V was shortened by 0 bases and J by 8 bases, with 11 bases between the two germline ends. The CDR3 DNA reads TGTGCCAGCAGCCAAGACGACAAATCAGACATTCAGTACTTC. This encodes CASSQDDKSDIQYF.

V gene TRBV11-3 combines with J gene TRBJ2-1, with D unresolved. The V end was cut by 3 bases, the J end by 7 bases, with 10 bases between. The V gene's germline CDR1 is SGHNT and CDR2 YENEEA. The CDR3 extends over 13 amino acids. This CDR3 reads CASSFSGVNEQFF. CDR3 coding DNA: TGTGCCAGCAGCTTCAGTGGGGTGAATGAGCAGTTCTTC.

This clone came up once. CDR3 region: CASSLLMVGKGTGELFF. The CDR3 coding sequence is TGTGCCAGCAGCTTGCTCATGGTTGGGAAGGGCACCGGGGAGCTGTTTTTT. J is TRBJ2-2 and V is TRBV5-4; unclear D gene. Deletions cut 1 base from V and 4 bases from J, with 17 bases between. From germline, CDR1 is SGHNT and CDR2 YYREEE (reference sequence). The CDR3 consists of 17 residues.

This clone was detected only once. The genes are TRBV7-2 and TRBJ1-6, with D uncertain. Germline CDR1 SGHTA, CDR2 FQGNSA. This CDR3 has 13 amino acids. Trimming removed 0 bases from V and 7 bases from J, with 4 bases in between. Here the CDR3 DNA reads TGTGCCAGCAGCTTAGCATCCAATTCACCCCTCCACTTT. This codes for CASSLASNSPLHF.

This clone appeared a few times. The chain carries TRBV9 and TRBJ2-2, with D maybe TRBD2 (6 bases). Germline values: CDR1 SGDLS, CDR2 YYNGEE. There are 14 residues in the CDR3. V was clipped by 0 bases and J by 5 bases, with 8 bases between them. CDR3: CASSVDRETGELFF. The CDR3 DNA reads as TGTGCCAGCAGCGTAGATCGGGAGACCGGGGAGCTGTTTTTT. Combining the CDR3 with reference TRBV9 and TRBJ2-2 gives the whole variable domain DSGVTQTPKHLITATGQRVTLRCSPRSGDLSVYWYQQSLDQGLQFLIQYYNGEERAKGNILERFSAQQFPDLHSELNLSSLELGDSALYFCASSVDRETGELFFGEGSRLTVL.

This chain uses TRBV9 with TRBJ2-3; the D call may be TRBD1 or TRBD2 (5 bases each). The germline V and J ends were trimmed by 3 bases and 2 bases, with 10 bases remaining between them. CDR3 length: 14 amino acids. CDR1 is SGDLS, CDR2 YYNGEE, per germline. The CDR3: CASSGGRLTDTQYF. The CDR3 nucleotides read TGTGCCAGCAGCGGGGGACGTCTCACAGATACGCAGTATTTT.

The chain is built from TRBV5-5 and TRBJ2-3; 7 bases line up with TRBD1. Trimming cost V 3 bases and J 0 bases; bases outside gene matches: 7. The CDR3 contains 16 residues. In germline, CDR1 is SGHKS, CDR2 YYEKEE (reference sequence). This CDR3 reads CASSSRQGPSTDTQYF. The CDR3 region has the DNA TGTGCCAGCAGCTCCCGACAGGGACCTAGCACAGATACGCAGTATTTT.

The CDR3 nucleotides read TGTGCCAGCAGCCCGAGGAGGGGGTCCTCAGAGACCCAGTACTTC. This codes for CASSPRRGSSETQYF. V usage is TRBV11-1 and J usage is TRBJ2-5; D possibly uses TRBD1 or TRBD2 (6 bases each). The CDR3 spans 15 residues. From germline, CDR1 is SGHAT and CDR2 FQDESV (reference sequence). The ends were cut back, 5 bases at V and 4 bases at J, with 17 bases in the middle.

CDR3: CASSLPNTGELFF. For the CDR3, the DNA is TGTGCCAGCAGCTTGCCGAACACCGGGGAGCTGTTTTTT. The J gene is TRBJ2-2, the V gene TRBV5-8; D call uncertain. The CDR3 totals 13 residues. Germline CDR1 SGHTS, CDR2 YDEGEE. The V end lost 1 base, the J end lost 0 bases, and 1 base lay between the germline ends.

The rearrangement links TRBV2 to TRBJ2-7; TRBD2 matches 10 bases. With V trimmed by 6 bases and J by 5 bases, 7 bases remained unmatched. Germline lookup yields CDR1 SNHLY and CDR2 FYNNEI. The CDR3 totals 14 residues. The CDR3 DNA reads as TGTGCCAGCAGGGAACTAGCGGGATTCGACGAGCAGTACTTC. Protein product: CASRELAGFDEQYF.

The chain is built from TRBV11-2 and TRBJ1-5, with 10 bases matching TRBD1. The CDR3 sequence is 15 residues long. The junction had 8 bases not matched to a gene; V was cut back by 5 bases and J by 7 bases. Germline V CDR1 and CDR2: SGHAT, FQNNGV. The CDR3 nucleotides are TGTGCCAGCAGCCCCGGGACAGGGGAAAACCAGCCCCAGCATTTT. It codes for CASSPGTGENQPQHF.

The chain recombines TRBV7-2 with TRBJ1-1; tentative D call: TRBD1 (5 bases). The V and J ends lost 5 bases and 10 bases respectively, with 20 bases between them. CDR1 is SGHTA and CDR2 is FQGNSA in the germline V gene. The CDR3 has 14 residues. The DNA for the CDR3 is TGTGCCAGCAGCCCGAGGGGCAGTGGATGGGTAGCTTTCTTT. Protein sequence: CASSPRGSGWVAFF.

This clone was seen just once. The chain carries TRBV5-1 and TRBJ1-5; D ambiguous. CDR1 is SGHRS, CDR2 YFSETQ, per germline. Trimming took 4 bases from V and 3 from J, leaving 11 bases between them. The CDR3 is made up of 14 amino acids. CDR3 sequence (DNA): TGCGCCAGCAGCCCTAACAGTCTCAATCAGCCCCAGCATTTT. Translated, it gives CASSPNSLNQPQHF.

This clone appeared once. The chain is built from TRBV7-2 and TRBJ1-2; unclear D gene. The CDR3 loop spans 13 amino acids. V gave up 1 base and J gave up 6 bases, with 9 bases separating them. CDR1 is SGHTA, CDR2 FQGNSA, per germline. CDR3 sequence reads: CASSLGPGDGYTF. In DNA form, the CDR3 reads TGTGCCAGCAGCTTAGGTCCAGGTGATGGCTACACCTTC.

The rearrangement links TRBV19 to TRBJ1-2; the D is unclear. Germline CDR1 reads LNHDA; CDR2 reads SQIVND (reference sequence). The ends were cut back, 5 bases at V and 4 bases at J, with 8 bases in the middle. The CDR3 consists of 12 residues. DNA for the CDR3: TGTGCCAGTAGTCCCCGCAGCTATGGCTACACCTTC. It translates to CASSPRSYGYTF.

The J gene is TRBJ1-1, the V gene TRBV2; D is unclear. Germline CDR1 reads SNHLY; CDR2 reads FYNNEI. The CDR3 spans 12 residues. V lost 7 bases to trimming and J lost 4 bases, with 10 bases between them. CDR3 amino acids: CASNRAGTEAFF. The DNA of the CDR3 is TGTGCCAGCAACCGCGCAGGCACTGAAGCTTTCTTT.

Only one count was recorded for this clone. The rearrangement links TRBV7-2 to TRBJ1-2; a possible D gene is TRBD1 (6 bases). Germline assignment: CDR1 SGHTA and CDR2 FQGNSA. The CDR3 extends over 13 amino acids. V was cut by 5 bases and J by 2 bases, with 9 bases left in between. In DNA, the CDR3 is TGTGCCAGCAGCGAGGACAGAAACTATGGCTACACCTTC. Its protein is CASSEDRNYGYTF.

This clone was detected only once. The CDR3 is CASSRPSGSDEQFF. Written as DNA, the CDR3 is TGTGCCAGCAGTCGTCCCAGCGGGAGTGATGAGCAGTTCTTC. The V and J genes are TRBV25-1 and TRBJ2-1, with 8 bases identical to TRBD2. Germline CDR1 MGHDK, CDR2 SYGVNS. Losses at the gene ends were 5 bases for V and 8 bases for J; bases not matched to a gene: 8. This CDR3 has 14 residues.

V is TRBV7-2 and J is TRBJ1-2; no firm D call. The CDR3 is made up of 14 amino acids. Trimming left V 5 bases short and J 6 bases short, with 16 bases between. Looked up from germline, CDR1 is SGHTA and CDR2 is FQGNSA. In nucleotides, the CDR3 is TGTGCCAGCAGCCCGGGGATGGGAGCTGATGGCTACACCTTC. It yields the protein CASSPGMGADGYTF.

V is TRBV7-2 and J is TRBJ2-1; TRBD2 might be the D (6 bases). The CDR3 contains 16 residues. Germline lookup yields CDR1 SGHTA and CDR2 FQGNSA. The V end was cut by 8 bases, the J end by 2 bases, with 19 bases between. DNA for the CDR3: TGTGCCAGCGTAACTGGGGCGGGATTAACCTACAATGAGCAGTTCTTC. The encoded protein is CASVTGAGLTYNEQFF.

The V and J genes are TRBV5-1 and TRBJ1-1, with 8 positions matching TRBD1. Germline V gene sequence: CDR1 SGHRS, CDR2 YFSETQ. The CDR3 loop spans 16 amino acids. Trimming removed 0 bases from V and 4 bases from J; junction bases left unmatched: 8. The CDR3 DNA reads TGCGCCAGCAGCTTGGGGACAGGGATCGGGGGCACTGAAGCTTTCTTT. Amino acid sequence: CASSLGTGIGGTEAFF.

The CDR3 spells CASSVAGGGDTQYF. The DNA of the CDR3 is TGTGCCAGCAGCGTAGCGGGGGGAGGGGATACGCAGTATTTT. The chain carries TRBV9 and TRBJ2-3, with 7 bases fitting TRBD2. This CDR3 has 14 residues. Germline V CDR1 and CDR2: SGDLS, YYNGEE. V lost 0 bases to trimming and J lost 6 bases; unmatched junction nucleotides: 4.

The CDR3 loop is CASSQERGNQPQHF. CDR3 bases: TGTGCCAGCAGCCAAGAGAGGGGCAATCAGCCCCAGCATTTT. The chain uses TRBV4-2 and TRBJ1-5; D call uncertain. Deletions cut 0 bases from V and 2 bases from J, with 5 bases between. In germline, CDR1 is LGHNA, CDR2 YNFKEQ. This CDR3 spans 14 amino acids.

The V and J genes are TRBV6-5 and TRBJ1-1; TRBD1 is a possible D gene (6 bases). The CDR3 spans 14 residues. Trimming removed 6 bases from V and 7 bases from J, with 18 bases in between. CDR1 is MNHEY and CDR2 is SVGAGI in the germline V gene. The CDR3 spells CASSTHRVVNEAFF. DNA for the CDR3: TGTGCCAGCAGCACACACAGGGTGGTGAATGAAGCTTTCTTT.

Only a few counts were recorded for this clone. The chain recombines TRBV7-2 with TRBJ2-3, with unresolved D. Trimming removed 4 bases from V and 2 bases from J, with 7 bases in between. CDR3 length: 13 residues. Germline lookup yields CDR1 SGHTA and CDR2 FQGNSA. CDR3 sequence: CASSSRYTDTQYF. DNA for the CDR3: TGTGCCAGCAGCTCCCGATACACAGATACGCAGTATTTT.

The chain recombines TRBV4-2 with TRBJ2-1; either TRBD1 or TRBD2 may supply D (5 bases each). In germline, CDR1 is LGHNA, CDR2 YNFKEQ. The CDR3 runs to 15 residues. V was shortened by 0 bases and J by 6 bases, with 12 bases between the two germline ends. CDR3 sequence reads: CASSQDRRAGNEQFF. DNA for the CDR3: TGTGCCAGCAGCCAAGATCGCAGGGCGGGCAATGAGCAGTTCTTC.